The 5 T cell receptor beta chains given below trace back to one sample, sequenced in a study of identical twins. MiXCR was run by TCRdb on the 5' RACE reads, yielding one entry per CDR3 protein. The sample includes 350,000 to 600,000 distinct CDR3 sequences, approximately 15% seen only once; the top ten take around 0.57%. These data were likewise used in another study, on yellow fever vaccine responses in identical twins.

The sample was CD4+ T cells sorted from blood. Source of these receptors: a woman aged 18-29 years in good health.

This clonotype was observed a handful of times. V is TRBV6-2 or TRBV6-3 and J is TRBJ2-1; possibly TRBD1 for D (6 bases). The V end was cut by 6 bases, the J end by 4 bases, with 13 bases between. The CDR3 covers 14 residues. Germline values: CDR1 MNHEY, CDR2 SVGEGT. The CDR3 region is CASSTIQGYNEQFF. The CDR3 DNA reads as TGTGCCAGCAGCACCATACAGGGATACAATGAGCAGTTCTTC.

In its sample, this clonotype was seen many times. The chain carries TRBV20-1 and TRBJ1-2; a possible D gene is TRBD1 (5 bases). CDR1 and CDR2 (germline): DFQATT, SNEGSKA (reference sequence). This CDR3 is built from 14 residues. The V gene lost 2 bases and the J gene lost 4 bases, with 14 bases spanning the gap. This chain's CDR3 is CSARMGTSGYGYTF. For the CDR3, the DNA is TGCAGTGCTAGAATGGGGACCTCTGGCTATGGCTACACCTTC.

V usage is TRBV4-2 and J usage is TRBJ2-1; 10 bases match TRBD1. The germline CDR1 and CDR2 sequences are LGHNA and YNFKEQ. With V trimmed by 0 bases and J by 7 bases, 6 bases remained unmatched. The CDR3 consists of 16 residues. Written as DNA, the CDR3 is TGTGCCAGCAGCCAAGAGGGGGACAGGGGTAAGAATGAGCAGTTCTTC. Translated: CASSQEGDRGKNEQFF.

The chain carries TRBV12-3 or TRBV12-4 and TRBJ1-2; 8 positions agree with TRBD1. The CDR3 runs 15 residues. After removal of 6 bases from V and 4 bases from J, the junction contained 10 bases not matched to a gene. DNA for the CDR3: TGTGCCAGCAGCCTAACGGACAGGGTATCCTATGGCTACACCTTC. It translates to CASSLTDRVSYGYTF.

The gene calls are TRBV28 and TRBJ2-7, with a tentative D call TRBD1 (8 bases). The CDR3 has 16 amino acids. V lost 4 bases and J 7 bases, leaving 23 bases between the germline ends. Germline V gene lookup returns CDR1 MDHEN and CDR2 SYDVKM. DNA for the CDR3: TGTGCCAGCAGTTCAGGGGGCGCGGGAGTCCCGAGGGAGCAGTACTTC. Translation: CASSSGGAGVPREQYF.